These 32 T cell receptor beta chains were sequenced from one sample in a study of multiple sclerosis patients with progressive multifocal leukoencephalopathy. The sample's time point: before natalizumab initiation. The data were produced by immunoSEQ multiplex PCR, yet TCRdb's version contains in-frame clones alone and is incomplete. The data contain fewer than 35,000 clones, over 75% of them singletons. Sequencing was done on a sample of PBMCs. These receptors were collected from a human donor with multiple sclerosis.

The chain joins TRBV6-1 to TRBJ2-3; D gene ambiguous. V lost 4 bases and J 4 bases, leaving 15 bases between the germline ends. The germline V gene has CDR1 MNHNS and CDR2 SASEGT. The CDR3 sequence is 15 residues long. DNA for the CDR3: TGTGCCAGCAGTGCCATTAACCGGCCGGCAGATACGCAGTATTTT. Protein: CASSAINRPADTQYF.

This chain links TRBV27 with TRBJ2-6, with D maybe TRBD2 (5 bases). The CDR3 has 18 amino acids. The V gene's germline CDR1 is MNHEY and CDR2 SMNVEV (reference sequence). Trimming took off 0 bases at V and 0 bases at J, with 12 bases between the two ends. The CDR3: CASSLSRDFRSGANVLTF. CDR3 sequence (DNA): TGTGCCAGCAGTTTATCGAGGGATTTCCGCTCTGGGGCCAACGTCCTGACTTTC.

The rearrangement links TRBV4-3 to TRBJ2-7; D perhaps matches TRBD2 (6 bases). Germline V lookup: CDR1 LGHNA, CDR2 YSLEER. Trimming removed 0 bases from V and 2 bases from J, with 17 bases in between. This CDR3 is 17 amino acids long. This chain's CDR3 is CASSQDHFGTAAYEQYF. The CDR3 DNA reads TGCGCCAGCAGCCAAGATCACTTTGGGACTGCTGCCTACGAGCAGTACTTC.

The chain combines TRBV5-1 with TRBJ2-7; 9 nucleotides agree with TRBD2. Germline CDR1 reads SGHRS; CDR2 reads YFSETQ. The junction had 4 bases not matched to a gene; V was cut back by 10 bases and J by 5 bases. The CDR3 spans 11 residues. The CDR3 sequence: CAGRLADEQYF. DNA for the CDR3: TGCGCCGGTCGACTAGCGGACGAGCAGTACTTC.

The CDR3 DNA reads as TGTGCCAGCAGCCAGGCCGCGTTCTCCTACAATGAGCAGTTCTTC. Protein product: CASSQAAFSYNEQFF. This rearrangement joins TRBV7-9 to TRBJ2-1, with D uncertain. The V and J ends lost 5 bases and 0 bases respectively, with 11 bases between them. CDR1 and CDR2 (germline): SEHNR, FQNEAQ (reference sequence). This CDR3 has 15 residues. Looking up the rest from reference TRBV7-9 and TRBJ2-1 gives the full variable domain: DTGVSQNPRHKITKRGQNVTFRCDPISEHNRLYWYRQTLGQGPEFLTYFQNEAQLEKSRLLSDRFSAERPKGSFSTLEIQRTEQGDSAMYLCASSQAAFSYNEQFFGPGTRLTVL.

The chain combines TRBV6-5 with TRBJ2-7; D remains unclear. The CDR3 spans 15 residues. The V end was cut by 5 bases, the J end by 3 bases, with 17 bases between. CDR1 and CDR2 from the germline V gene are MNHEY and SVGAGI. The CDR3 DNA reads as TGTGCCAGCAGTCCTACTCCGGAGAACTACTACGAGCAGTACTTC. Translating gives CASSPTPENYYEQYF.

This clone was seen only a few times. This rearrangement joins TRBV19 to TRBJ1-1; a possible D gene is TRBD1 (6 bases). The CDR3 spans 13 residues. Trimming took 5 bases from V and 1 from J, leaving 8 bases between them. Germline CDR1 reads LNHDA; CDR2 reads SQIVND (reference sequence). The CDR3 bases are TGTGCCAGTAGTTGGACAGAGAACACTGAAGCTTTCTTT. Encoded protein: CASSWTENTEAFF.

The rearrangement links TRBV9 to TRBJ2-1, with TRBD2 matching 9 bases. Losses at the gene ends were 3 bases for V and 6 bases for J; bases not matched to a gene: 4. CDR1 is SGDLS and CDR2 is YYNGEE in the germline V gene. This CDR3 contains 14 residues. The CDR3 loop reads CASSAGTSSNEQFF. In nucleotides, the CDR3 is TGTGCCAGCAGCGCCGGGACTAGCAGCAATGAGCAGTTCTTC.

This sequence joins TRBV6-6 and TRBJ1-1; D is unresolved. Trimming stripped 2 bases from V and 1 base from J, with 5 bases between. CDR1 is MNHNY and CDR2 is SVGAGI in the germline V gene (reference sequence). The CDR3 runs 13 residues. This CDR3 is CASSYLENTEAFF. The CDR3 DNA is TGTGCCAGCAGTTACCTAGAGAACACTGAAGCTTTCTTT.

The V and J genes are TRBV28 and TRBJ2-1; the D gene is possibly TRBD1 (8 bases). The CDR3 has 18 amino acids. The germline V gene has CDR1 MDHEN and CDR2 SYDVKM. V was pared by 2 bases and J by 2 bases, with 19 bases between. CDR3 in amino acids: CASSLGGAGTGTYNEQFF. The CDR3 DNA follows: TGTGCCAGCAGTTTAGGGGGGGCCGGGACAGGAACCTACAATGAGCAGTTCTTC.

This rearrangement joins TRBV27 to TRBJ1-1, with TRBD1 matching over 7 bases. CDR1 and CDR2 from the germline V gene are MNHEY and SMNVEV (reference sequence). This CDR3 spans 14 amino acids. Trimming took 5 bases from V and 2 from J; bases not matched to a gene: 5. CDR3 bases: TGTGCCAGCAGTACAGGGGACTCCAACACTGAAGCTTTCTTT. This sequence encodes CASSTGDSNTEAFF.

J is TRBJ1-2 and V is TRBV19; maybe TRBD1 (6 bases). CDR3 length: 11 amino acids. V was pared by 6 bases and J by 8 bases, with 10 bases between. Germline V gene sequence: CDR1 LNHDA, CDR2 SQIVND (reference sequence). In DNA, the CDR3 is TGTGCCAGTAGGGCAGGGGAAGGCTACACCTTC. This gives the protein CASRAGEGYTF.

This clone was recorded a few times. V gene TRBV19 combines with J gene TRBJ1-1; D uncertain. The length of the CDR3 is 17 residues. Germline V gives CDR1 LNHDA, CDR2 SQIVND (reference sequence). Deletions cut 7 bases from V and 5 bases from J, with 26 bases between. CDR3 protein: CASTSREMEIRVTEAFF. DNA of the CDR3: TGTGCCAGTACTTCTAGGGAAATGGAGATTAGGGTGACTGAAGCTTTCTTT.

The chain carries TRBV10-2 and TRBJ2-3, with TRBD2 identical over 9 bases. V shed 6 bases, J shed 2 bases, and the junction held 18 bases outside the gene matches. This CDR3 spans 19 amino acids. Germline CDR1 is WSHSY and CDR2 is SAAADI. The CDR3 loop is CASRGGSGRRMGTTDTQYF. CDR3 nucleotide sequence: TGCGCCAGCAGGGGTGGTAGCGGGAGAAGGATGGGAACCACAGATACGCAGTATTTT.

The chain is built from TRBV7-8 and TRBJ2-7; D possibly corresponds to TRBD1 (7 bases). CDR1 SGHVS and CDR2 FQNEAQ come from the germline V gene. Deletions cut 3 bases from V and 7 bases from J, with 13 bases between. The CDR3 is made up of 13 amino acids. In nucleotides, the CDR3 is TGTGCCAGCAGCTTTGCAGGGGGGCATGAGCAGTACTTC. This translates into CASSFAGGHEQYF.

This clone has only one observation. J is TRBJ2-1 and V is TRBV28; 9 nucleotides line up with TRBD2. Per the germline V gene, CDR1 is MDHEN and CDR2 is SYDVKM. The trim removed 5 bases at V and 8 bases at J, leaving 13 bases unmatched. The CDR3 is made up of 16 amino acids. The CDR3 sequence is CASSPAGASGIHEQFF. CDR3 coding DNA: TGTGCCAGCAGTCCCGCCGGAGCTAGCGGGATACATGAGCAGTTCTTC.

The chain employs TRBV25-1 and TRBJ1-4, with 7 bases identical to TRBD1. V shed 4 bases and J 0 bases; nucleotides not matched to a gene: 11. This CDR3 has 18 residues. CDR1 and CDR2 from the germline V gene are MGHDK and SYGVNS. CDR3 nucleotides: TGTGCCAGCAGTGCAACTCCGGGACAGAAAACAACTAATGAAAAACTGTTTTTT. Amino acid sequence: CASSATPGQKTTNEKLFF. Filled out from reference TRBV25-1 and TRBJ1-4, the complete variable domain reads EADIYQTPRYLVIGTGKKITLECSQTMGHDKMYWYQQDPGMELHLIHYSYGVNSTEKGDLSSESTVSRIRTEHFPLTLESARPSHTSQYLCASSATPGQKTTNEKLFFGSGTQLSVL.

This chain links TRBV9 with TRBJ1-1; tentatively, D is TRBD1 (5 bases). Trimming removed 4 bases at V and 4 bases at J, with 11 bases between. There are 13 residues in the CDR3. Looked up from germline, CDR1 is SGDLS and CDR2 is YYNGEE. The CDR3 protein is CASSLTGGTEAFF. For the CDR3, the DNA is TGTGCCAGCAGCCTAACCGGGGGCACTGAAGCTTTCTTT.

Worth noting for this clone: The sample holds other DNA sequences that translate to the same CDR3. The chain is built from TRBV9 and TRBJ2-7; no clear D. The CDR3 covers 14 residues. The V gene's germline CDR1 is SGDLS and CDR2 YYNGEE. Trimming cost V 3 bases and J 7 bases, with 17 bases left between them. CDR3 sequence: CASSAGLGRGEQYF. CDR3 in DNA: TGTGCCAGCAGCGCCGGGCTTGGGCGAGGAGAGCAGTACTTC.

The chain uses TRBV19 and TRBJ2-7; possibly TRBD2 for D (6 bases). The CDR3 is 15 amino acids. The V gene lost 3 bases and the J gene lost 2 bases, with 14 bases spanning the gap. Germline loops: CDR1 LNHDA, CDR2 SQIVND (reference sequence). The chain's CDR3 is CASSMPGRGAYEQYF. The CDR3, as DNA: TGTGCCAGTAGTATGCCCGGGAGAGGCGCCTACGAGCAGTACTTC.

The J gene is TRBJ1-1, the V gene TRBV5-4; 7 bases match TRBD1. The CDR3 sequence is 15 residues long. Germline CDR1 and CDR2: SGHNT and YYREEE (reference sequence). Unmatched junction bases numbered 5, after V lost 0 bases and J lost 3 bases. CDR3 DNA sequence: TGTGCCAGCAGCTTGGTTGGACAGGTTGACACTGAAGCTTTCTTT. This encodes CASSLVGQVDTEAFF. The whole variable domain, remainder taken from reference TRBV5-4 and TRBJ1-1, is ETGVTQSPTHLIKTRGQQVTLRCSSQSGHNTVSWYQQALGQGPQFIFQYYREEENGRGNFPPRFSGLQFPNYSSELNVNALELDDSALYLCASSLVGQVDTEAFFGQGTRLTVV.

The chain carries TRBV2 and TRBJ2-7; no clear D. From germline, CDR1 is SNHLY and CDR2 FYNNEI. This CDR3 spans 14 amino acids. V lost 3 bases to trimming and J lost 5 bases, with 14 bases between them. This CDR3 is CASSDGPSRDEQYF. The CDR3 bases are TGTGCCAGCAGTGACGGCCCGAGTCGTGACGAGCAGTACTTC.

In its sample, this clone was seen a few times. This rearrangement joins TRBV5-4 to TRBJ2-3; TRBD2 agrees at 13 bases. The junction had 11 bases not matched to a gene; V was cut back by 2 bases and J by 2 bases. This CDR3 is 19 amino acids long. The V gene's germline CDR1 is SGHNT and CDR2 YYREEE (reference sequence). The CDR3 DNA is TGTGCCAGCAGCTTCCCGGGACTAGCGGGGCCTAAGGTCACAGATACGCAGTATTTT. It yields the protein CASSFPGLAGPKVTDTQYF.

The CDR3 here is CATSREGADNEQFF. The CDR3 DNA follows: TGTGCCACCAGCAGAGAGGGGGCGGACAATGAGCAGTTCTTC. The V gene is TRBV15, the J gene TRBJ2-1, with D perhaps TRBD1 (6 bases). Germline V lookup: CDR1 LNHNV, CDR2 YYDKDF (reference sequence). The CDR3 loop spans 14 amino acids. V shed 0 bases and J shed 5 bases, with 8 bases lying between them.

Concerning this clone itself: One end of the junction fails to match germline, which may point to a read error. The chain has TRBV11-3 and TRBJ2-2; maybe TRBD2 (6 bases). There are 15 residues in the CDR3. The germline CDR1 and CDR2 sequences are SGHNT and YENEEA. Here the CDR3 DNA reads TGTGCCAGCAGCCGCGGGACTTCTAACACCGGGGAGCTGCTTTTT. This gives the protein CASSRGTSNTGELLF.

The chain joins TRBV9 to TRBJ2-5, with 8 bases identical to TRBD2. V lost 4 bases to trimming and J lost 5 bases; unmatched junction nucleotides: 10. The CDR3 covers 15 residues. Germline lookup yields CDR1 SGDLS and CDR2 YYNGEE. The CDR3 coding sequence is TGTGCCAGCAGCCCCGGGGGGCGGGAGGATGAGACCCAGTACTTC. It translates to CASSPGGREDETQYF.

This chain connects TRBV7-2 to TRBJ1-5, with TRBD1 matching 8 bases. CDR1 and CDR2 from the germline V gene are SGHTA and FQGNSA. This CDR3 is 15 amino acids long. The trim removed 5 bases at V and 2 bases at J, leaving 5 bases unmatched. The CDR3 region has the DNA TGTGCCAGCAGCGGGCAGGGACAGGGCAATCAGCCCCAGCATTTT. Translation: CASSGQGQGNQPQHF.

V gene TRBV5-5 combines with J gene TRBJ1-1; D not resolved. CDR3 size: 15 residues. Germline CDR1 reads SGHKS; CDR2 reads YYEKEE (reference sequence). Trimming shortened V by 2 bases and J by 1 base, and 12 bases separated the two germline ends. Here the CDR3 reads CASSLWLGENTEAFF. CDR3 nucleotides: TGTGCCAGCAGCTTATGGTTGGGCGAGAACACTGAAGCTTTCTTT.

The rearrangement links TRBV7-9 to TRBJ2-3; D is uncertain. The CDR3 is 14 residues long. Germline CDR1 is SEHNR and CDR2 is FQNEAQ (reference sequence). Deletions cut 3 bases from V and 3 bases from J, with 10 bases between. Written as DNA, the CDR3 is TGTGCCAGCAGCTTTGGGTCTGGTACAGATACGCAGTATTTT. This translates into CASSFGSGTDTQYF.

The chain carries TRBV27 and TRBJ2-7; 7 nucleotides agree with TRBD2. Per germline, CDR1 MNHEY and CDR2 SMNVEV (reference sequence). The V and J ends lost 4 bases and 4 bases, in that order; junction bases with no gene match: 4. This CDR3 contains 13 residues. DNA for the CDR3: TGTGCCAGCAGTTGGGGGGGAGCGTACGAGCAGTACTTC. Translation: CASSWGGAYEQYF.

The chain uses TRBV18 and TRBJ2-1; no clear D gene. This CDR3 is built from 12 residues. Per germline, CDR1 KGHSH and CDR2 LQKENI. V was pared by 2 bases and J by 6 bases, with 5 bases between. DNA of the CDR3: TGTGCCAGCTCACCATATGGCAATGAGCAGTTCTTC. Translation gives CASSPYGNEQFF. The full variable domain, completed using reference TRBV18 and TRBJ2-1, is NAGVMQNPRHLVRRRGQEARLRCSPMKGHSHVYWYRQLPEEGLKFMVYLQKENIIDESGMPKERFSAEFPKEGPSILRIQQVVRGDSAAYFCASSPYGNEQFFGPGTRLTVL.

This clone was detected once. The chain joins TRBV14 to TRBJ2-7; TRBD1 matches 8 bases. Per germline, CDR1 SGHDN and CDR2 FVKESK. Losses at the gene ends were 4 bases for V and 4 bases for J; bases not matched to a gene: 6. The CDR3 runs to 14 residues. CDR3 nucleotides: TGTGCCAGCAGCCCAGGACAGGGCCCATACGAGCAGTACTTC. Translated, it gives CASSPGQGPYEQYF.